Listed here is a single T cell receptor beta chain. This specimen belongs to a study of blood T cell repertoires in COVID-19. About the research overall: Some COVID-19 samples were acute and others convalescent; all came from the United States, Italy and Spain. PBMCs, B-cell-depleted T cells, or T cells were the source of the cDNA or gDNA that made up the material.

Germline CDR1 MDHEN, CDR2 SYDVKM. There are 12 residues in the CDR3. V was pared by 6 bases and J by 2 bases, with 8 bases between. Authors' analysis steps: Reference gene primer amplification gave nucleated cell count estimates. Data came from immunoSEQ multiplex PCR; TCRdb stores just in-frame clones and leaves some out. The V and J calls and the clone size are those of that table, but D and trimming were determined from the DNA. The data show roughly 190,000 clones, with approximately 90% seen just once and 6% held by the top ten. The clonotype was recovered from a man aged 40-49 years with active or convalescent COVID-19. The sequencing sample was made of peripheral blood. The chain carries TRBV28 and TRBJ2-7; D call uncertain. The CDR3, as DNA: TGTGCCAGCAGCTCCCCTCCCTACGAGCAGTACTTC. Residues: CASSSPPYEQYF.